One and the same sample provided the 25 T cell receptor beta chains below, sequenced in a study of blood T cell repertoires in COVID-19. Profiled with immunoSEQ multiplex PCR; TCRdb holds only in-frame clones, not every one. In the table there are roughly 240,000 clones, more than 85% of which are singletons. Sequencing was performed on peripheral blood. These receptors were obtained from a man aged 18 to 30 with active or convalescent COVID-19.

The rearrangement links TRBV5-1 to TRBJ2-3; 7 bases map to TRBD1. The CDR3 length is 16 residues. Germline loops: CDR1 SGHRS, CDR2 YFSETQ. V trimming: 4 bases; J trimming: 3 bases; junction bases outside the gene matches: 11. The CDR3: CASSPSGQLWTDTQYF. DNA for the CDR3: TGCGCCAGCAGCCCCTCGGGACAGCTCTGGACAGATACGCAGTATTTT.

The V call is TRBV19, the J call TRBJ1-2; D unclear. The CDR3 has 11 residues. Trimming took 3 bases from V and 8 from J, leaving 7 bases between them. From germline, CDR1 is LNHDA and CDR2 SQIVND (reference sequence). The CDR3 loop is CASSILSGYTF. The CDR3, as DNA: TGTGCCAGTAGTATTTTATCCGGCTACACCTTC.

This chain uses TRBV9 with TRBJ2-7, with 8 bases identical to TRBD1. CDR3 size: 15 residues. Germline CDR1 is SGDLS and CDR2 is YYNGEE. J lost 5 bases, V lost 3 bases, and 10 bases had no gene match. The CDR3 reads CASSGSGQVFNEQYF. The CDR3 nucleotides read TGTGCCAGCAGCGGATCGGGACAGGTGTTCAACGAGCAGTACTTC.

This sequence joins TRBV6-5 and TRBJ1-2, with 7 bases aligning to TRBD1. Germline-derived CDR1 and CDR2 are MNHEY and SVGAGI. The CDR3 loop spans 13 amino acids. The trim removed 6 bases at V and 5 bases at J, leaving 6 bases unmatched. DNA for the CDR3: TGTGCCAGCAGCCGACAGGGTAGTTATGGCTACACCTTC. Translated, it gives CASSRQGSYGYTF.

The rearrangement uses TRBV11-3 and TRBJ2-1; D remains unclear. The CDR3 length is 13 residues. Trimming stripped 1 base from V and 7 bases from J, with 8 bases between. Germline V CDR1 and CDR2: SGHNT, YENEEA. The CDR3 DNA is TGTGCCAGCAGCTTAGTGAGCCTAAATGAGCAGTTCTTC. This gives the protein CASSLVSLNEQFF.

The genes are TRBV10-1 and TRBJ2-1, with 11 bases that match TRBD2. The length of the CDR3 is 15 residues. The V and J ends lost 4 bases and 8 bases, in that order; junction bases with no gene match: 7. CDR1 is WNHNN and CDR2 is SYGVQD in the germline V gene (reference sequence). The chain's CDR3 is CASSVSGGAIDEQFF. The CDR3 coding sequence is TGCGCCAGCAGTGTTAGCGGGGGGGCGATCGATGAGCAGTTCTTC.

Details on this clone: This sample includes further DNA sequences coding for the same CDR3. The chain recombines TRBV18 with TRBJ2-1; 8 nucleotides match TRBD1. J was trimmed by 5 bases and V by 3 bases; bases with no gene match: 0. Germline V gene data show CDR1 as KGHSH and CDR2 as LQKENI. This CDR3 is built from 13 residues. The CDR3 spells CASSPDRDNEQFF. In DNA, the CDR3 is TGTGCCAGCTCACCGGACAGGGACAATGAGCAGTTCTTC.

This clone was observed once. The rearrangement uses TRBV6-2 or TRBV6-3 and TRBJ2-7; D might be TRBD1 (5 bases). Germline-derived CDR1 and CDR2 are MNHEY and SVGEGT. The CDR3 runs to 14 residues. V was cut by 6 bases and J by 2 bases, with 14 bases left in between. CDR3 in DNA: TGTGCCAGCAGCCCCCACAGGCTCCCCTACGAGCAGTACTTC. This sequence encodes CASSPHRLPYEQYF.

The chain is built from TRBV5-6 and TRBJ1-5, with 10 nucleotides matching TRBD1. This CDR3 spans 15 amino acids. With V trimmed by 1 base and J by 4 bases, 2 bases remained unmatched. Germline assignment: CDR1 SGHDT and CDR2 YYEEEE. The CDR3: CASSLLGQGNQPQHF. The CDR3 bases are TGTGCCAGCAGCTTGTTGGGACAGGGGAATCAGCCCCAGCATTTT.

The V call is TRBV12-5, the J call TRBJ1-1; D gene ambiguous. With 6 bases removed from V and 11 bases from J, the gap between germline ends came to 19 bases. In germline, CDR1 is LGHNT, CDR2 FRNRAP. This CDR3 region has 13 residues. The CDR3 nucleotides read TGTGCTAGTGGGCTAGACATACGGGAGCAGGCTTTCTTT. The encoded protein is CASGLDIREQAFF.

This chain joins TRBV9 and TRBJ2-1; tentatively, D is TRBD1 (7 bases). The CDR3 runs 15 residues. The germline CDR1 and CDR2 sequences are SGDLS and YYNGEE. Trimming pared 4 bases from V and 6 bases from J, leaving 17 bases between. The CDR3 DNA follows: TGTGCCAGCAGCCCAGCAGGGGGGATACCCAATGAGCAGTTCTTC. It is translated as CASSPAGGIPNEQFF. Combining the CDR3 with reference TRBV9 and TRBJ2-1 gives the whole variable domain DSGVTQTPKHLITATGQRVTLRCSPRSGDLSVYWYQQSLDQGLQFLIQYYNGEERAKGNILERFSAQQFPDLHSELNLSSLELGDSALYFCASSPAGGIPNEQFFGPGTRLTVL.

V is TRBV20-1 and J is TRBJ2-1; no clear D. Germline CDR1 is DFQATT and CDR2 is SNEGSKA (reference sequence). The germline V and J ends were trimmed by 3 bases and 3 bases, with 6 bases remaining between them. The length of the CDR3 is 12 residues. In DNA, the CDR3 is TGCAGTGCTAGTGGCGGCTACAATGAGCAGTTCTTC. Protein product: CSASGGYNEQFF.

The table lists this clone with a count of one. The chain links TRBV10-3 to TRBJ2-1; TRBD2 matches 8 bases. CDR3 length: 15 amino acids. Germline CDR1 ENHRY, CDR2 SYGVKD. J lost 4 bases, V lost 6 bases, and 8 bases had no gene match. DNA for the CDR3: TGTGCCATCAGCCCCACTAGCGGAGAATACAATGAGCAGTTCTTC. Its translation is CAISPTSGEYNEQFF.

CDR3 region: CASSPADWPGEQYF. DNA for the CDR3: TGTGCCAGTAGTCCCGCGGACTGGCCGGGAGAGCAGTACTTC. V gene TRBV19 combines with J gene TRBJ2-7; tentatively, D is TRBD2 (5 bases). This CDR3 has 14 residues. Germline V CDR1 and CDR2: LNHDA, SQIVND (reference sequence). Trimming took off 5 bases at V and 7 bases at J, with 18 bases between the two ends.

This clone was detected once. CDR3 coding DNA: TGCGCCAGCAGCTTGGACGGGAGTTATGTAAACACTGAAGCTTTCTTT. This translates into CASSLDGSYVNTEAFF. The V and J genes are TRBV5-1 and TRBJ1-1; D is unclear. The CDR3 consists of 16 residues. Germline assignment: CDR1 SGHRS and CDR2 YFSETQ. The V end lost 0 bases, the J end lost 2 bases, and 14 bases lay between the germline ends.

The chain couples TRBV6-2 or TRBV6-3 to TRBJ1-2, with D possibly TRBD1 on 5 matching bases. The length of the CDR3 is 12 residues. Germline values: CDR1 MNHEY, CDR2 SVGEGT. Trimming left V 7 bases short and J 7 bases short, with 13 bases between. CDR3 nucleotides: TGTGCCAGCACCCCGTGGGGGGTTGGCTACACCTTC. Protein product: CASTPWGVGYTF.

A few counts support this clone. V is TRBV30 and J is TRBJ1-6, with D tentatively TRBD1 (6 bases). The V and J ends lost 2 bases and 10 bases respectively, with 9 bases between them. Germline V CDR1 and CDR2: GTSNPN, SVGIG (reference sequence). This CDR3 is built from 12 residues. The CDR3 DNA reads TGTGCCTGGAGTTACAGGGTCTCACCCCTCCACTTT. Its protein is CAWSYRVSPLHF. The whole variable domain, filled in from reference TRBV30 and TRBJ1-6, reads SQTIHQWPATLVQPVGSPLSLECTVEGTSNPNLYWYRQAAGRGLQLLFYSVGIGQISSEVPQNLSASRPQDRQFILSSKKLLLSDSGFYLCAWSYRVSPLHFGNGTRLTVT.

Written as DNA, the CDR3 is TGTGCCAGCAGGGATTCACTGCGGGACGGCTACACCTTC. This sequence encodes CASRDSLRDGYTF. This sequence joins TRBV25-1 and TRBJ1-2; TRBD1 might be the D (5 bases). The CDR3 consists of 13 residues. CDR1 is MGHDK and CDR2 is SYGVNS in the germline V gene. The V end was cut by 6 bases, the J end by 8 bases, with 16 bases between.

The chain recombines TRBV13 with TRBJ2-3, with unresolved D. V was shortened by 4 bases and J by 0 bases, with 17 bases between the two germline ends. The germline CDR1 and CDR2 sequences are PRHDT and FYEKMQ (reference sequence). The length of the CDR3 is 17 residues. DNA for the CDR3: TGTGCCAGCAGCTCCCCGACTGAAACTTCTAGCACAGATACGCAGTATTTT. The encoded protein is CASSSPTETSSTDTQYF.

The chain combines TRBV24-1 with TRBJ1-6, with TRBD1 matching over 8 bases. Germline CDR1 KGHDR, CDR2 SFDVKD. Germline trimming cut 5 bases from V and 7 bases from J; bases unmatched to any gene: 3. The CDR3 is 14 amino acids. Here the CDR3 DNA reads TGTGCCACCAGTGGGACAGGGTTGAATTCACCCCTCCACTTT. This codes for CATSGTGLNSPLHF.

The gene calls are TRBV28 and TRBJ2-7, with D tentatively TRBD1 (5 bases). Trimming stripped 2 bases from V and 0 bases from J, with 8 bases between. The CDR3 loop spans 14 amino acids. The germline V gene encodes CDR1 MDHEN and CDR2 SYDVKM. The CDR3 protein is CASSLRGISYEQYF. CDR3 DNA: TGTGCCAGCAGTTTAAGGGGCATCTCCTACGAGCAGTACTTC. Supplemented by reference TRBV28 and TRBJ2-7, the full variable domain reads DVKVTQSSRYLVKRTGEKVFLECVQDMDHENMFWYRQDPGLGLRLIYFSYDVKMKEKGDIPEGYSVSREKKERFSLILESASTNQTSMYLCASSLRGISYEQYFGPGTRLTVT.

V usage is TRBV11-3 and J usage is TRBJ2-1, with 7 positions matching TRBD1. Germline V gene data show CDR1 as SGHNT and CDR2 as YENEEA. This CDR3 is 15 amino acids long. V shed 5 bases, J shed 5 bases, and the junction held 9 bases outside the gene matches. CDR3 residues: CASSPHRTGNNEQFF. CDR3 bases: TGTGCCAGCAGCCCACATCGGACAGGCAACAATGAGCAGTTCTTC.

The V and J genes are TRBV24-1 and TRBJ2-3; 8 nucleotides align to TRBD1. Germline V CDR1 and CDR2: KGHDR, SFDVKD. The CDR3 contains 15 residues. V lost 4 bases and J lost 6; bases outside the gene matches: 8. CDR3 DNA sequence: TGTGCCACCAGTGACTCCGGGACAGGACCCGATACGCAGTATTTT. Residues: CATSDSGTGPDTQYF.

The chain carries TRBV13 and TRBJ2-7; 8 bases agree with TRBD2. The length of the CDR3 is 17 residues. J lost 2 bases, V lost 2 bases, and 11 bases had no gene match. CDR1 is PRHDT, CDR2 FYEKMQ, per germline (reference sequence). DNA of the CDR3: TGTGCCAGCAGCTTAAATGGGGCGGGAGGTCCTACCTACGAGCAGTACTTC. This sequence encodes CASSLNGAGGPTYEQYF.

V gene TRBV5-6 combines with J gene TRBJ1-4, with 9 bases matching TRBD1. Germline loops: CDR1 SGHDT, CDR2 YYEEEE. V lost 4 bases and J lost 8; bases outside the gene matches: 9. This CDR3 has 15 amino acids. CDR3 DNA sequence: TGTGCCAGCAGCGCGCAACAGGGGGCCGGGGAAAAACTGTTTTTT. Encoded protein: CASSAQQGAGEKLFF. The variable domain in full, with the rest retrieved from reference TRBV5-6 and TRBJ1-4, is DAGVTQSPTHLIKTRGQQVTLRCSPKSGHDTVSWYQQALGQGPQFIFQYYEEEERQRGNFPDRFSGHQFPNYSSELNVNALLLGDSALYLCASSAQQGAGEKLFFGSGTQLSVL.